Included here is one TCR beta chain sequence, with context. This sample is drawn from a study of T cell changes during pregnancy in multiple sclerosis. Generated by immunoSEQ multiplex PCR, the TCRdb table keeps only in-frame clones and is missing some. The sample holds tens of thousands of clones; roughly 90% are singletons and the top ten take around 0.56%. The germline V gene encodes CDR1 LGHNT and CDR2 FRNRAP. The CDR3 totals 16 residues. J was trimmed by 3 bases and V by 2 bases; bases with no gene match: 8. The sequence came from a female donor with multiple sclerosis, enrolled in a pregnancy study. Sample: CD4+ T cells from peripheral blood mononuclear cells, taken after pregnancy. The gene calls are TRBV12-5 and TRBJ2-7, with TRBD1 matching over 9 bases. This CDR3 is CASGLLQGATVYEQYF. DNA of the CDR3: TGTGCTAGTGGTTTGTTACAGGGGGCTACTGTCTACGAGCAGTACTTC.